This TCR beta chain was sequenced for a study of shared clonotypes between healthy human individuals. The CDR3 has 15 amino acids. Germline V lookup: CDR1 MDHEN, CDR2 SYDVKM. Trimming removed 1 base from V and 0 bases from J; junction bases left unmatched: 2. Sequencing was performed with immunoSEQ multiplex PCR; in TCRdb, only in-frame clones are kept and a portion is missing. The sample holds roughly 500,000 clones, approximately 95% seen once. The clonotype originates from a woman in her twenties or thirties in good health. The genes are TRBV28 and TRBJ2-7, with 8 bases matching TRBD2. The specimen sequenced was naive CD4+ T cells sorted from blood. Subset: CD45RA+ positively selected. The CDR3 DNA sequence: TGTGCCAGCAGTTTATCTCGGGAGGGCTCCTACGAGCAGTACTTC. Translated: CASSLSREGSYEQYF.